The entry below gives a single T cell receptor (beta chain) sequence along with its context. Its cognate antigen is unknown. Naive CD8 populations comprised CD45RO-negative cells positively selected for CCR7, excluding terminally differentiated effector memory CD45RA+ cells. The sample comes from a study of shared clonotypes between healthy human individuals. Study as a whole: CD4 naive and CD4 memory each took three plates per donor, while CD8 naive took two and CD8 memory one.

Points from the study as a whole: Depth was large, yet rarefaction showed that sorted-subset sequencing was incomplete. Naive subsets usually exceeded memory subsets in estimated richness.

The germline V gene has CDR1 WSHSY and CDR2 SAAADI. This CDR3 has 13 residues. V trimming: 4 bases; J trimming: 4 bases; junction bases outside the gene matches: 4. Each subset's genomic DNA was shared equally among a number of immunoSEQ plates. The table came from immunoSEQ multiplex PCR; TCRdb's copy has only in-frame clones and leaves some out. The sample lists millions of clones, approximately 95% occurring once. The chain has TRBV10-2 and TRBJ2-7; 7 bases fit TRBD1. This clonotype was obtained from a young man in good health. The sample was naive CD8+ T cells sorted from blood. CDR3 residues: CASSGQGWYEQYF. In DNA form, the CDR3 reads TGCGCCAGCAGTGGACAGGGATGGTACGAGCAGTACTTC.